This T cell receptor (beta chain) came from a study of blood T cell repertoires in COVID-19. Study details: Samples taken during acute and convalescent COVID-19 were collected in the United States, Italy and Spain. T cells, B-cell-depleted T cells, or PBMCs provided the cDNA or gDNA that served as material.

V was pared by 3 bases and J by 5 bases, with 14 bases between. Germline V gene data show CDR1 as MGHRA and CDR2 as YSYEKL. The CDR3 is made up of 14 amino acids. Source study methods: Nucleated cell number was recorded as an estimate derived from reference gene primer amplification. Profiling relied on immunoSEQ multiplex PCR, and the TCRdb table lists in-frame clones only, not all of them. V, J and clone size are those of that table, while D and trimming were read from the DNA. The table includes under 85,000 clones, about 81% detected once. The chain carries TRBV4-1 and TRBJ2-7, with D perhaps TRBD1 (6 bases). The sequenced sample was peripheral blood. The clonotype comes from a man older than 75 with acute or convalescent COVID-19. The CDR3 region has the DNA TGCGCCAGCAGCCACCCGGGACACCTAAACGAGCAGTACTTC. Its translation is CASSHPGHLNEQYF.